This is a list of T cell receptor beta chains from one sample in a study of blood T cell repertoires in COVID-19. Some clones are missing from TCRdb's copy, which holds only in-frame ones; the method was immunoSEQ multiplex PCR. The repertoire includes a few hundred thousand clones, 65% to 90% of them detected once, and roughly 4.5% sits in the top ten. Sequencing was performed on PBMCs or T cells enriched from blood (not recorded which). The receptors originated from a woman in her 30s who had been exposed to COVID-19. Both conserved end residues are part of each CDR3. A D gene is named only where the DNA matches it firmly. Clone size is given for some rows only: seen once, a few or many times, or a class if the clone is expanded.

size: -; D: TRBD1; J: TRBJ2-7; V: TRBV12-3/TRBV12-4; CDR3: CASSSDRVNEQYF; DNA: TGTGCCAGCAGTTCGGACAGGGTTAACGAGCAGTACTTC
size: -; D: TRBD2; J: TRBJ2-7; V: TRBV24-1; CDR3: CATRSAGGRAYF; DNA: TGTGCCACCAGATCCGCGGGGGGGCGGGCGTACTTC
size: -; D: -; J: TRBJ1-2; V: TRBV19; CDR3: CASGGRNYGYTF; DNA: TGTGCCAGTGGAGGGAGAAACTATGGCTACACCTTC
size: -; D: -; J: TRBJ1-2; V: TRBV6-5; CDR3: CASSYSIPGDYGYTF; DNA: TGTGCCAGCAGTTACTCGATCCCGGGGGACTATGGCTACACCTTC
size: -; D: -; J: TRBJ1-2; V: TRBV27; CDR3: CASSATRGNYGYTF; DNA: TGTGCCAGCAGCGCCACTCGCGGGAACTATGGCTACACCTTC
size: once; D: TRBD1; J: TRBJ1-6; V: TRBV11-3; CDR3: CASSGRTGPLHF; DNA: TGTGCCAGCAGCGGGCGGACAGGCCCCCTCCACTTT
size: -; D: -; J: TRBJ2-2; V: TRBV19; CDR3: CASSILGSGTGELFF; DNA: TGTGCCAGTAGTATTCTGGGTTCGGGCACCGGGGAGCTGTTTTTT
size: -; D: -; J: TRBJ1-1; V: TRBV3-1/TRBV3-2; CDR3: CASSSGTPNTEAFF; DNA: TGTGCCAGCAGCTCCGGGACTCCGAACACTGAAGCTTTCTTT
size: -; D: -; J: TRBJ1-2; V: TRBV14; CDR3: CASSQSQGGGYTF; DNA: TGTGCCAGCAGCCAAAGTCAGGGTGGAGGCTACACCTTC
size: -; D: -; J: TRBJ2-3; V: TRBV12-3/TRBV12-4; CDR3: CASSLRRDTQYF; DNA: TGTGCCAGCAGTTTAAGGAGGGATACGCAGTATTTT
size: -; D: -; J: TRBJ2-3; V: TRBV6-2/TRBV6-3; CDR3: CASSYGSGHTDTQYF; DNA: TGTGCCAGCAGTTACGGCTCAGGCCACACAGATACGCAGTATTTT
size: few; D: -; J: TRBJ1-1; V: TRBV2; CDR3: CASRSPGRGEAFF; DNA: TGTGCCAGCAGGTCACCCGGAAGGGGTGAAGCTTTCTTT
size: -; D: TRBD1; J: TRBJ1-2; V: TRBV3-1/TRBV3-2; CDR3: CASSQRAGGGYTF; DNA: TGTGCCAGCAGCCAGAGGGCAGGGGGCGGCTACACCTTC
size: -; D: TRBD1; J: TRBJ1-2; V: TRBV23-1; CDR3: CASSLTGTGRYGYTF; DNA: TGCGCCAGCAGTCTTACCGGGACAGGGAGGTATGGCTACACCTTC
size: -; D: TRBD1; J: TRBJ1-2; V: TRBV11-2; CDR3: CASSSIRDRLYGYTF; DNA: TGTGCCAGCAGCTCAATCCGGGACAGACTCTATGGCTACACCTTC
size: -; D: TRBD1; J: TRBJ1-2; V: TRBV9; CDR3: CASSAGQSPTFYGYTF; DNA: TGTGCCAGCAGCGCGGGACAGTCTCCTACTTTCTATGGCTACACCTTC
size: once; D: -; J: TRBJ1-2; V: TRBV9; CDR3: CASSAFVTAGAGYTF; DNA: TGTGCCAGCAGCGCCTTCGTCACCGCGGGGGCTGGCTACACCTTC
size: -; D: -; J: TRBJ2-3; V: TRBV2; CDR3: CASSGQVSSTDTQYF; DNA: TGTGCCAGCAGTGGACAGGTTTCTAGCACAGATACGCAGTATTTT
size: -; D: TRBD1; J: TRBJ2-7; V: TRBV7-8; CDR3: CASSFGTGGIYEQYF; DNA: TGTGCCAGCAGCTTCGGTACAGGGGGTATATACGAGCAGTACTTC
size: -; D: -; J: TRBJ2-7; V: TRBV11-3; CDR3: CASSRTGHSYEQYF; DNA: TGTGCCAGCAGCAGAACAGGGCACTCCTACGAGCAGTACTTC
size: -; D: -; J: TRBJ1-4; V: TRBV4-2; CDR3: CASSQDGATTNEKLFF; DNA: TGTGCCAGCAGCCAAGATGGGGCTACAACTAATGAAAAACTGTTTTTT
size: -; D: -; J: TRBJ1-5; V: TRBV2; CDR3: CASSEISQADQPQHF; DNA: TGTGCCAGCAGTGAGATCAGTCAGGCTGATCAGCCCCAGCATTTT
size: -; D: -; J: TRBJ2-5; V: TRBV5-1; CDR3: CASSSVGRARETQYF; DNA: TGCGCCAGCAGCTCCGTTGGGCGGGCTAGGGAGACCCAGTACTTC
size: -; D: -; J: TRBJ2-3; V: TRBV19; CDR3: CASSIGSGADTQYF; DNA: TGTGCCAGTAGTATAGGTAGCGGAGCAGATACGCAGTATTTT
size: -; D: -; J: TRBJ2-6; V: TRBV27; CDR3: CASSFQGSGANVLTF; DNA: TGTGCCAGCAGTTTCCAGGGATCCGGGGCCAACGTCCTGACTTTC
size: -; D: TRBD1; J: TRBJ1-4; V: TRBV19; CDR3: CASRRQGAANEKLFF; DNA: TGTGCCAGTAGGCGACAGGGCGCGGCTAATGAAAAACTGTTTTTT
size: once; D: -; J: TRBJ2-3; V: TRBV5-1; CDR3: CASSSIQTGLGTDTQYF; DNA: TGCGCCAGCAGCTCCATCCAGACGGGATTGGGGACAGATACGCAGTATTTT
size: -; D: TRBD2; J: TRBJ2-3; V: TRBV6-4; CDR3: CASRIAGGATDTQYF; DNA: TGTGCCAGCAGAATAGCGGGGGGGGCCACAGATACGCAGTATTTT